These 24 T cell receptor beta chains came from one sample sequenced in a study of shared clonotypes between healthy human individuals. Generated by immunoSEQ multiplex PCR, the TCRdb table keeps only in-frame clones and is missing some. This table has under 600,000 clones, less than 98% appearing once. Material: naive CD4+ T cells sorted from blood. The subset was: CD45RA+ positively selected. These receptors were collected from a woman in her twenties or thirties in good health.

This clone has a handful of counts. The chain couples TRBV9 to TRBJ2-4; D perhaps matches TRBD2 (5 bases). CDR1 is SGDLS and CDR2 is YYNGEE in the germline V gene. Deletions cut 0 bases from V and 12 bases from J, with 16 bases between. This CDR3 spans 14 amino acids. CDR3 bases: TGTGCCAGCAGCGTAGGGACTGCCGAACGAACTCAGTACTTC. Translating gives CASSVGTAERTQYF.

V is TRBV11-2 and J is TRBJ2-4; D is possibly TRBD1 or TRBD2 (5 bases each). The CDR3 consists of 12 residues. Germline loops: CDR1 SGHAT, CDR2 FQNNGV. V was trimmed by 2 bases and J by 8 bases, leaving 7 bases between them. In nucleotides, the CDR3 is TGTGCCAGCAGCTTACAGGGAGACATTCAGTACTTC. Translated: CASSLQGDIQYF. Full variable domain (remainder filled in from reference TRBV11-2 and TRBJ2-4): EAGVAQSPRYKIIEKRQSVAFWCNPISGHATLYWYQQILGQGPKLLIQFQNNGVVDDSQLPKDRFSAERLKGVDSTLKIQPAKLEDSAVYLCASSLQGDIQYFGAGTRLSVL.

This rearrangement joins TRBV4-2 to TRBJ2-1; 7 positions agree with TRBD2. The V and J ends lost 2 bases and 11 bases, in that order; junction bases with no gene match: 12. Germline CDR1 LGHNA, CDR2 YNFKEQ. The CDR3 has 15 amino acids. The CDR3 bases are TGTGCCAGCAGCCAAACGTCGACTAAGGGACTAAAGCAGTTCTTC. Translating it yields CASSQTSTKGLKQFF.

V is TRBV7-2 and J is TRBJ2-3; TRBD1 matches 9 bases. The CDR3 has 15 amino acids. V lost 5 bases to trimming and J lost 4 bases; unmatched junction nucleotides: 7. Germline V gives CDR1 SGHTA, CDR2 FQGNSA. The CDR3, as DNA: TGTGCCAGCAGCGCGGGGACAGGGAGGTCAGATACGCAGTATTTT. This encodes CASSAGTGRSDTQYF.

The chain joins TRBV6-6 to TRBJ2-7; possible D gene TRBD2, 5 bases. V was cut by 2 bases and J by 0 bases, with 11 bases left in between. The V gene's germline CDR1 is MNHNY and CDR2 SVGAGI (reference sequence). The CDR3 covers 15 residues. DNA for the CDR3: TGTGCCAGCAGTTACGAGCGGAGGAGCTCCTACGAGCAGTACTTC. Translation gives CASSYERRSSYEQYF.

The chain carries TRBV5-1 and TRBJ2-6; no definite D call. Trimming shortened V by 0 bases and J by 3 bases, and 10 bases separated the two germline ends. CDR1 and CDR2 (germline): SGHRS, YFSETQ. The CDR3 loop spans 16 amino acids. CDR3 coding DNA: TGCGCCAGCAGCTTGGAAGGGCAAAGTGGGGCCAACGTCCTGACTTTC. It encodes CASSLEGQSGANVLTF.

This chain joins TRBV28 and TRBJ2-5; no definite D call. The end of the DNA aligns better with TRBJ2-7, so the J call may be wrong. CDR1 and CDR2 from the germline V gene are MDHEN and SYDVKM. The CDR3 length is 15 residues. The CDR3 DNA follows: TGTGCCAGCAGTTCTCGTGGACGCACTTCCTACGAGCAGTACTTC. It translates to CASSSRGRTSYEQYF.

The chain carries TRBV9 and TRBJ2-1; 11 bases match TRBD2. The CDR3 runs 16 residues. V shed 1 base, J shed 3 bases, and the junction held 3 bases outside the gene matches. The germline CDR1 and CDR2 sequences are SGDLS and YYNGEE. CDR3 nucleotide sequence: TGTGCCAGCAGCGTACTTGGACTAGCGGGCTACAATGAGCAGTTCTTC. The encoded protein is CASSVLGLAGYNEQFF.

The chain is built from TRBV11-2 and TRBJ1-1; unclear D gene. CDR3 length: 13 amino acids. V shed 5 bases and J shed 2 bases, with 9 bases lying between them. Germline CDR1 reads SGHAT; CDR2 reads FQNNGV. The CDR3 bases are TGTGCCAGCAGCCCGCTCCTTAACACTGAAGCTTTCTTT. Protein: CASSPLLNTEAFF.

This clone was seen once. V is TRBV5-1 and J is TRBJ2-7; D possibly corresponds to TRBD2 (6 bases). The CDR3 sequence is 15 residues long. Germline V gene data show CDR1 as SGHRS and CDR2 as YFSETQ. The ends were cut back, 2 bases at V and 1 base at J, with 13 bases in the middle. This chain's CDR3 is CASSFFGGGSYEQYF. The CDR3 coding sequence is TGCGCCAGCAGCTTCTTCGGGGGAGGTTCCTACGAGCAGTACTTC. The whole variable domain, filled in from reference TRBV5-1 and TRBJ2-7, reads KAGVTQTPRYLIKTRGQQVTLSCSPISGHRSVSWYQQTPGQGLQFLFEYFSETQRNKGNFPGRFSGRQFSNSRSEMNVSTLELGDSALYLCASSFFGGGSYEQYFGPGTRLTVT.

The rearrangement uses TRBV28 and TRBJ2-3; 9 positions agree with TRBD1. Germline V gives CDR1 MDHEN, CDR2 SYDVKM. Trimming took 6 bases from V and 5 from J; bases not matched to a gene: 6. CDR3 length: 14 amino acids. CDR3 protein: CASSHRGREDTQYF. The DNA of the CDR3 is TGTGCCAGCAGCCACAGGGGGCGCGAAGATACGCAGTATTTT.

This clone was observed a few times. This chain uses TRBV2 with TRBJ2-7; the match to TRBD1 covers 12 bases. Trimming took 6 bases from V and 6 from J; bases not matched to a gene: 3. Germline CDR1 reads SNHLY; CDR2 reads FYNNEI. The CDR3 is 13 residues long. This CDR3 reads CASRGQGAGEQYF. DNA for the CDR3: TGTGCCAGCAGGGGACAGGGGGCAGGCGAGCAGTACTTC. Together with reference TRBV2 and TRBJ2-7, the CDR3 gives the full variable domain: EPEVTQTPSHQVTQMGQEVILRCVPISNHLYFYWYRQILGQKVEFLVSFYNNEISEKSEIFDDQFSVERPDGSNFTLKIRSTKLEDSAMYFCASRGQGAGEQYFGPGTRLTVT.

This clone was counted once. V and J are TRBV6-1 and TRBJ2-7, with 12 bases aligning to TRBD2. This CDR3 is built from 16 residues. In germline, CDR1 is MNHNS, CDR2 SASEGT. V shed 2 bases and J 1 base; nucleotides not matched to a gene: 3. This CDR3 reads CASSELAGGASYEQYF. The CDR3 DNA reads as TGTGCCAGCAGTGAACTAGCGGGAGGGGCTTCCTACGAGCAGTACTTC.

The sample holds one count of this clone. This sequence joins TRBV15 and TRBJ2-1; maybe TRBD1 (6 bases). This CDR3 comprises 14 residues. Germline V gene lookup returns CDR1 LNHNV and CDR2 YYDKDF (reference sequence). Trimming shortened V by 1 base and J by 8 bases, and 12 bases separated the two germline ends. CDR3 DNA sequence: TGTGCCACCAGCAGAGCCCACAGGGCCCATGAGCAGTTCTTC. This encodes CATSRAHRAHEQFF. Full variable domain (rest looked up from reference TRBV15 and TRBJ2-1): DAMVIQNPRYQVTQFGKPVTLSCSQTLNHNVMYWYQQKSSQAPKLLFHYYDKDFNNEADTPDNFQSRRPNTSFCFLDIRSPGLGDTAMYLCATSRAHRAHEQFFGPGTRLTVL.

This chain connects TRBV19 to TRBJ2-2; a possible D gene is TRBD2 (6 bases). Looked up from germline, CDR1 is LNHDA and CDR2 is SQIVND (reference sequence). With 3 bases removed from V and 1 base from J, the gap between germline ends came to 12 bases. There are 16 residues in the CDR3. DNA for the CDR3: TGTGCCAGTAGTATGGGACTCACCCAGAACACCGGGGAGCTGTTTTTT. This translates into CASSMGLTQNTGELFF.

This chain uses TRBV4-1 with TRBJ1-5; 8 nucleotides align to TRBD1. CDR1 and CDR2 (germline): MGHRA, YSYEKL. This CDR3 has 14 amino acids. V lost 2 bases, J lost 7 bases, and 4 bases stayed unmatched. This chain's CDR3 is CASSQNTGGQPQHF. CDR3 coding DNA: TGCGCCAGCAGCCAAAATACAGGGGGACAGCCCCAGCATTTT.

J is TRBJ2-5 and V is TRBV10-1, with D perhaps being TRBD1 or TRBD2 (5 bases each). The V end lost 3 bases, the J end lost 4 bases, and 15 bases lay between the germline ends. Germline V lookup: CDR1 WNHNN, CDR2 SYGVQD (reference sequence). CDR3 length equals 15 residues. CDR3 nucleotides: TGCGCCAGCAGTGAAGGGACCCGGCGCCCAGAGACCCAGTACTTC. Translating gives CASSEGTRRPETQYF.

This clone was found once. The J gene is TRBJ2-7, the V gene TRBV19; 7 bases agree with TRBD1. This CDR3 comprises 16 residues. V lost 2 bases and J lost 0; bases outside the gene matches: 7. Germline lookup yields CDR1 LNHDA and CDR2 SQIVND (reference sequence). The CDR3 sequence is CASSITGVSSSYEQYF. CDR3 coding DNA: TGTGCCAGTAGTATAACAGGGGTATCGAGCTCCTACGAGCAGTACTTC.

This clone was seen only once. The CDR3 region is CASSHPWGSRGPENQPQHF. CDR3 DNA: TGCGCCAGCAGTCACCCCTGGGGGTCCCGCGGACCCGAAAATCAGCCCCAGCATTTT. The chain is built from TRBV4-1 and TRBJ1-5, with D maybe TRBD1 (5 bases). V lost 6 bases to trimming and J lost 4 bases, with 28 bases between them. Germline values: CDR1 MGHRA, CDR2 YSYEKL. This CDR3 has 19 amino acids.

The V gene is TRBV4-1, the J gene TRBJ2-1; D is tentatively TRBD1 or TRBD2 (5 bases each). V shed 8 bases and J shed 8 bases, with 16 bases lying between them. There are 13 residues in the CDR3. Germline V gives CDR1 MGHRA, CDR2 YSYEKL. The CDR3 DNA reads TGCGCCAGCTCCTTGAGGGGTCCCGATGAGCAGTTCTTC. It codes for CASSLRGPDEQFF.

This sequence joins TRBV28 and TRBJ1-4; 7 positions match TRBD1. The CDR3 consists of 11 residues. After removal of 4 bases from V and 14 bases from J, the junction contained 4 bases not matched to a gene. Germline CDR1 MDHEN, CDR2 SYDVKM. DNA of the CDR3: TGTGCCAGCAGTTCAGGGGGAAGGCTGTTTTTT. This codes for CASSSGGRLFF.

The V call is TRBV6-1, the J call TRBJ2-7; 13 nucleotides match TRBD2. The ends lost 8 bases at V and 5 bases at J; junction bases unmatched: 9. The germline gives CDR1 MNHNS, CDR2 SASEGT. This CDR3 spans 15 amino acids. CDR3 coding DNA: TGTGCCAGCTCAAGGACTAGCGGGAGAATGGACGAGCAGTACTTC. It specifies CASSRTSGRMDEQYF.

This clone was detected only once. The chain carries TRBV5-1 and TRBJ1-2, with 7 bases that match TRBD1. V dropped 5 bases and J dropped 4; count of bases not matched to a gene: 20. This CDR3 spans 18 amino acids. The germline gives CDR1 SGHRS, CDR2 YFSETQ. The CDR3 bases are TGCGCCAGCAGTCATTACCGGGACAGCGGATCTCAATTCTATGGCTACACCTTC. Protein sequence: CASSHYRDSGSQFYGYTF.

This clone was seen a handful of times. The sample contains more than one DNA sequence encoding this CDR3. V usage is TRBV20-1 and J usage is TRBJ2-5; D may be TRBD2 (5 bases). V lost 6 bases and J lost 4, with 9 bases in between. This CDR3 spans 11 amino acids. CDR1 and CDR2 from the germline V gene are DFQATT and SNEGSKA (reference sequence). The CDR3 loop is CSAERVETQYF. The CDR3 DNA is TGCAGTGCGGAGAGGGTAGAGACCCAGTACTTC.